This is a list of T cell receptor beta chains from one sample in a study of cytomegalovirus exposure and HLA in healthy donors. Clones were sequenced by immunoSEQ multiplex PCR, and TCRdb holds only the in-frame ones, with some missing. The repertoire holds some 190,000 clones, with roughly 88% as singletons. The specimen was PBMCs. These receptors all stem from a woman aged 18-29 years in good health and CMV-seronegative. The conserved cysteine and the conserved F or W are not part of the CDR3 here.

v_gene,j_gene,CDR3aa
TRBV10-1,TRBJ2-3,ASSESSTSTDTQY
TRBV9,TRBJ2-5,ASSVELGPRGETQY
TRBV18,TRBJ2-7,ASSPQQAGQGSYEQY
TRBV5-4,TRBJ2-2,AMQEGSSDTGELF
TRBV9,TRBJ1-1,ASSVAGNSRNTEAF
TRBV19,TRBJ2-7,ATKVLETSGFYEQY
TRBV5-5,TRBJ1-5,ASSLDGQFNQPQH
TRBV19,TRBJ1-2,ASSISGGQHYGYT
TRBV7-7,TRBJ2-7,ASSRSGTYEQY
TRBV7-6,TRBJ2-3,ASSFAGTGGTDTQY
TRBV30,TRBJ2-3,AWSERDYSPITDTQY
TRBV7-9,TRBJ1-3,ASSSQGAGGNTIY
TRBV15,TRBJ1-1,ATSREILGQPGGTEAF
TRBV4-1,TRBJ1-2,ASSVHTGESYGYT
TRBV4-1,TRBJ2-5,ASSQIKGLKIGETQY
TRBV5-4,TRBJ1-1,ASSLADGRATEAF
TRBV19,TRBJ2-7,ASSTAQGEQY
TRBV19,TRBJ2-7,ASSKGTGFFEQY
TRBV30,TRBJ2-7,AWSPGLAGVNEQY
TRBV4-1,TRBJ1-1,ASSQDPTGPTEAF
TRBV27,TRBJ2-1,ASREIAGAPLNEQF
TRBV7-9,TRBJ2-3,ASSLSGVGGGLSTDTQY
TRBV27,TRBJ2-1,ASSLSLLAGSYNEQF
TRBV5-4,TRBJ2-7,ASSFRRGPSYEQY
TRBV10-3,TRBJ1-1,AISPGQVNTEAF
TRBV11-2,TRBJ2-1,ASSELSGRANEQF
TRBV29-1,TRBJ1-1,SVAQNTEAF
TRBV19,TRBJ1-2,ASSPTGGKRYT
TRBV5-5,TRBJ2-1,ASSSPGLGTVNEQF
TRBV25-1,TRBJ2-6,ASSEFGTGGSGANVLT
TRBV28,TRBJ2-6,ASSTVYRVLT
TRBV27,TRBJ2-3,ATRDKKSTDTQY
TRBV5-6,TRBJ2-3,ASSLDTSTDTQY
TRBV4-2,TRBJ1-5,ASSQDPGGGNQPQH
TRBV4-1,TRBJ2-2,ASSQGGGRRNTGELF
TRBV4-2,TRBJ2-7,ASSQDDSLGYEQY
TRBV7-8,TRBJ2-7,ASSSTGTGHEQY
TRBV4-2,TRBJ1-1,ASSQVVGVTEAF
TRBV5-1,TRBJ1-1,ASSLQDRGEAF
TRBV5-4,TRBJ1-3,ASSLGAGGRGGNTIY
TRBV9,TRBJ2-1,ASSVGLAAYNEQF
TRBV12-5,TRBJ2-2,ASGLAVGGSLTGELF
TRBV18,TRBJ1-3,ASSPLGTVPRNTIY
TRBV27,TRBJ1-1,ASSQRDRGGYTEAF
TRBV14,TRBJ1-2,ASSLLGTEKYGYT
TRBV6-5,TRBJ1-1,ASRHGTGNTEAF
TRBV27,TRBJ2-7,ASSPGTPSYEQY
TRBV19,TRBJ2-1,ASTPPLAGLGGNEQF